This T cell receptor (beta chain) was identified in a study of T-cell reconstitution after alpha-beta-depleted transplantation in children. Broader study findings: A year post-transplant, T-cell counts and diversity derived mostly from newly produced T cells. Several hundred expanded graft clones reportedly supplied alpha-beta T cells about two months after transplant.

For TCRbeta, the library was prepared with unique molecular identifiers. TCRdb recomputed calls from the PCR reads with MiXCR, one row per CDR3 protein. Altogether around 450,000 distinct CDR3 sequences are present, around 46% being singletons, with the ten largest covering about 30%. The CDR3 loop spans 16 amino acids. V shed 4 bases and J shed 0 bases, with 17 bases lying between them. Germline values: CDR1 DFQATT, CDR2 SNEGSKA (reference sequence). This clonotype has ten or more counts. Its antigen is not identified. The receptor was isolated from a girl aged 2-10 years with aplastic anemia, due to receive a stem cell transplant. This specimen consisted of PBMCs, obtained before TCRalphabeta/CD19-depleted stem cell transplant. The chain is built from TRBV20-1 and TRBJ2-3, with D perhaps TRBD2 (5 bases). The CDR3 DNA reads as TGCAGTGCTACATCTCCCCGGGAAGGTAGCACAGATACGCAGTATTTT. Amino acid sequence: CSATSPREGSTDTQYF.